This T cell receptor (beta chain) was profiled in a study of blood T cell repertoires in COVID-19. Study-level background: Researchers got acute and convalescent COVID-19 samples from the United States, Italy and Spain.

This clone was detected once. Authors' methods: Reference gene primer amplification in the assay estimated nucleated cell counts. Repertoires were generated with immunoSEQ multiplex PCR, while TCRdb's copy carries only in-frame clones and drops some. Clonal size and the V and J genes are those of that table, whereas D and trimming came from the DNA. Of about 100,000 clones listed, over 65% are singletons. The CDR3 consists of 17 residues. CDR1 is SGHRS and CDR2 is YFSETQ in the germline V gene. V dropped 3 bases and J dropped 7; count of bases not matched to a gene: 14. Sequencing was performed on peripheral blood. The J gene is TRBJ2-1, the V gene TRBV5-1; 9 positions agree with TRBD2. The TCR sequence derives from a man between 60 and 75 years old with acute or convalescent COVID-19. The CDR3 DNA follows: TGCGCCAGCAGCTGGGGGGTAGCGGGAGTTAGCAGGAATGAGCAGTTCTTC. Protein product: CASSWGVAGVSRNEQFF.